This TCR beta chain is drawn from a study of cytomegalovirus exposure and HLA in healthy donors. Study results and caveats: Indistinguishability led to the exclusion of some V segments, TRBV6-2 and TRBV6-3 included. Cytomegalovirus association was listed for 150 or so TCR beta chains. Later examination showed HLA-associated TCR beta chains had greater clonal expansion than equally common others.

To note about this clone: Its antigen is not known.

Germline CDR1 and CDR2: SGHTS and YDEGEE. This CDR3 spans 17 amino acids. Trimming removed 4 bases at V and 0 bases at J, with 14 bases between. Primers for the PCR totalled 60 Vbeta and 13 Jbeta. The repertoire was sequenced with immunoSEQ multiplex PCR; TCRdb's copy has only in-frame clones and lacks some. The repertoire consists of a few hundred thousand clones, with roughly 80% occurring once and the leading ten covering roughly 0.31%. This clonotype was obtained from a girl aged 2-15 years in good health and CMV-seronegative. V and J are TRBV5-8 and TRBJ1-6; D call uncertain. Sequencing input: PBMCs. DNA for the CDR3: TGTGCCAGCAGCCCGATATACTGGAGCTCCTATAATTCACCCCTCCACTTT. Protein sequence: CASSPIYWSSYNSPLHF.